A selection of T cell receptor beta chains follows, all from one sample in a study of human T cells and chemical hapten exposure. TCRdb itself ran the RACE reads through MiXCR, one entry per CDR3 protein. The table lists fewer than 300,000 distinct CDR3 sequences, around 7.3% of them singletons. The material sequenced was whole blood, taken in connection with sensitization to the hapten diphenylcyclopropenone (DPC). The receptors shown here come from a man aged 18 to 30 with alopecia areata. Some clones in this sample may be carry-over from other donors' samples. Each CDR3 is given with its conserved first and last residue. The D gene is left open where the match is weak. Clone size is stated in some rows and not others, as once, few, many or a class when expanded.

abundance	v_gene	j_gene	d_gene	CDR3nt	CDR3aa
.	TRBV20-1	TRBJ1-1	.	TGCAGTGCTAGAGATCGGTTGGGGGATGGGGCTTTCTTT	CSARDRLGDGAFF
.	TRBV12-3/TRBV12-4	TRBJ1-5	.	TGTGCCTGCACTGCCCTCGGGGAGGGCTATCAGCCCCAGCATTTT	CACTALGEGYQPQHF
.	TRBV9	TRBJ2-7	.	TGTGCCAGCGGGGATTGGTCCTACGAGCAGTACTTC	CASGDWSYEQYF
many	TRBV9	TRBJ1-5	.	TGTGCCAGCAGCCCCTTTATGGGTCAGCCCCAGCATTTT	CASSPFMGQPQHF
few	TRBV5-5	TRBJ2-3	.	TGTGCCAGCAGGGGTGGGCTCGCGGGGTCGGATACGCAGTATTTT	CASRGGLAGSDTQYF
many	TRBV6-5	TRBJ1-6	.	TGTGCCAGCAGGCGGGACATACCCAGCTCACCCCTCCACTTT	CASRRDIPSSPLHF
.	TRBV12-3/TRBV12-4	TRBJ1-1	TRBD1	TGTGCCAGCAGTCGGACAGGGGGCTGGACTGAAGCTTTCTTT	CASSRTGGWTEAFF
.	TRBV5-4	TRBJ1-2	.	TGTGCCAGCAGCTTGGAGACGGGGGCTCTGGGCTATGGCTACACCTTC	CASSLETGALGYGYTF
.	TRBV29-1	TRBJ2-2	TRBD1	TGCAGCGCGGGACAGATAAACGGGGAGCTGTTTTTT	CSAGQINGELFF
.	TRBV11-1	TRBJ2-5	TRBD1	TGTGCCAGCATCGGGGACAGACCGGGATTCGGGACCCAGTACTTC	CASIGDRPGFGTQYF
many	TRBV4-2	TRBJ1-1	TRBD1	TGTGCCAGCAGCCGGACTAACAGGGGGCTCACTGAAGCTTTCTTT	CASSRTNRGLTEAFF
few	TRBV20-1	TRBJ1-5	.	TGCAGTGCTAAGAGACAGGCGGGTCAGCCCCAGCATTTT	CSAKRQAGQPQHF
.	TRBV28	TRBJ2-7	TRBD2	TGTGCCAGCAGTCCCGAGACTAGCGGATCCCCGTACGAGCAGTACTTC	CASSPETSGSPYEQYF
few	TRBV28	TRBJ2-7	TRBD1	TGTGCCAGCAGCCTACTTAGGACAGGTACCTACGAGCAGTACTTC	CASSLLRTGTYEQYF
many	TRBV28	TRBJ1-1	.	TGTGCCAGCAGCGACAAGGTCGGATTGTCGGACACTGAAGCTTTCTTT	CASSDKVGLSDTEAFF
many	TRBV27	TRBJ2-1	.	TGTGCCAGCACGCGGACAGAGGGTGAGCAGTTCTTC	CASTRTEGEQFF
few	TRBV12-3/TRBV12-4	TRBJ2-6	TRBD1	TGTGCCAGCAGTTACCGGACAGGGAGGAGGAACGTCCTGACTTTC	CASSYRTGRRNVLTF
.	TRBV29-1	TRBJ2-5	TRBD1	TGCAGCGGTCACGCAGGGGGCGGTGAGACCCAGTACTTC	CSGHAGGGETQYF
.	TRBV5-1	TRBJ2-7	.	TGCGCCAGCAGCTGGTCCGCGGCCTACGAGCAGTACTTC	CASSWSAAYEQYF
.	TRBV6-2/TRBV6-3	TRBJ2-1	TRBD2	TGTGCCAGCAGCCCTTGGGCCCTAGCGGGGGGGAAGAATGAGCAGTTCTTC	CASSPWALAGGKNEQFF
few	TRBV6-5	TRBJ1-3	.	TGTGCCAGCAGTCGCCGGGAGGAGGCTGGAAACACCATATATTTT	CASSRREEAGNTIYF
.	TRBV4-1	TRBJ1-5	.	TGCGCCAGCAGCCGAAGTTATAGCAATCAGCCCCAGCATTTT	CASSRSYSNQPQHF
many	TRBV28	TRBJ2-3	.	TGTGCCAGCAGCGCCATCACAGATACGCAGTATTTT	CASSAITDTQYF
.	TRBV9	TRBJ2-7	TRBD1	TGTGCCAGCAGCGTAGCTGGGACAGGGCCCTACGAGCAGTACTTC	CASSVAGTGPYEQYF
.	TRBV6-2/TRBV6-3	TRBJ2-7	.	TGTGCCAGCAGTTACTCTCGGACACGGAGGGGTCGCGAGCAGTACTTC	CASSYSRTRRGREQYF
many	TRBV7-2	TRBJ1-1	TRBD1	TGTGCCAGCAGCTTAGCGGACAGGGGATCTGAAGCTTTCTTT	CASSLADRGSEAFF
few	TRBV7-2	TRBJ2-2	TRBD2	TGTGCCAGCAGCCAGGGAGGGCATCCTACCGGGGAGCTGTTTTTT	CASSQGGHPTGELFF
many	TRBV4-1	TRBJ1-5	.	TGCGCCAGCAGCCAAGATTTCGCAGGGGCTCAGCCCCAGCATTTT	CASSQDFAGAQPQHF